The 4 T cell receptor beta chains listed next were all sequenced from one sample in a study of blood T cells in healthy people across ages. A J-beta primer mix and a sample-barcoded 5' primer were used in a second PCR of roughly 6 to 11 cycles. TCRdb recomputed calls from the 5' RACE reads with MiXCR, one row per CDR3 protein. Of some 780,000 distinct CDR3 sequences listed, approximately 60% were seen once; the top ten hold around a quarter. Material for sequencing was blood. All receptors come from a man aged 35 to 55 in good health.

This clonotype was counted a few times. The V and J genes are TRBV6-2 or TRBV6-3 and TRBJ2-7, with D maybe TRBD1 (5 bases). V was pared by 6 bases and J by 2 bases, with 14 bases between. Germline values: CDR1 MNHEY, CDR2 SVGEGT. The CDR3 spans 14 residues. Written as DNA, the CDR3 is TGTGCCAGCAGCAGGGCCCAGGTGGCCTACGAGCAGTACTTC. Its translation is CASSRAQVAYEQYF.

This clonotype was seen once. This chain connects TRBV7-9 to TRBJ2-7, with 8 bases fitting TRBD2. The J call may be faulty, since TRBJ2-5 better matches the DNA end. In germline, CDR1 is SEHNR, CDR2 FQNEAQ (reference sequence). The CDR3 is 13 amino acids. CDR3 sequence: CAGSRGGEETQYF. The CDR3 coding sequence is TGTGCCGGATCACGGGGGGGCGAGGAGACCCAGTACTTC.

The chain uses TRBV27 and TRBJ1-6, with D perhaps TRBD1 (6 bases). The CDR3 has 13 amino acids. CDR1 and CDR2 (germline): MNHEY, SMNVEV (reference sequence). Trimming took off 7 bases at V and 10 bases at J, with 14 bases between the two ends. CDR3 protein: CASNRAPGSPLHF. DNA for the CDR3: TGTGCCAGCAACAGGGCCCCGGGCTCACCCCTCCACTTT.

This rearrangement joins TRBV10-3 to TRBJ2-3, with D possibly being TRBD1 or TRBD2 (5 bases each). The germline V gene has CDR1 ENHRY and CDR2 SYGVKD. Trimming left V 7 bases short and J 6 bases short, with 14 bases between. This CDR3 spans 13 amino acids. The CDR3 protein is CAINRGAADTQYF. DNA of the CDR3: TGTGCCATCAATAGAGGGGCGGCCGATACGCAGTATTTT.